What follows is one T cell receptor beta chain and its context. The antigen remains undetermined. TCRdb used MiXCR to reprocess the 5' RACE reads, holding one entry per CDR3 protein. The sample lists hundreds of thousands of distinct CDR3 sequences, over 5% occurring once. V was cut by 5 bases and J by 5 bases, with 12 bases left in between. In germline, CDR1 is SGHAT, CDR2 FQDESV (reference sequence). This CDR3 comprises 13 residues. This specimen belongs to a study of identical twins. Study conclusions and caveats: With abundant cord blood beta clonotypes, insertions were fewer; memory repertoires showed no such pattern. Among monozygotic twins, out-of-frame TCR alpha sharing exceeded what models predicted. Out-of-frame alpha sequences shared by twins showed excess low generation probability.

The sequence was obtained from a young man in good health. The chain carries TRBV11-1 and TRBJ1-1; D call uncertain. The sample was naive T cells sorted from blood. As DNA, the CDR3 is TGTGCCAGCAGCCTGACCCGAGGGACTGAAGCTTTCTTT. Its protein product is CASSLTRGTEAFF.